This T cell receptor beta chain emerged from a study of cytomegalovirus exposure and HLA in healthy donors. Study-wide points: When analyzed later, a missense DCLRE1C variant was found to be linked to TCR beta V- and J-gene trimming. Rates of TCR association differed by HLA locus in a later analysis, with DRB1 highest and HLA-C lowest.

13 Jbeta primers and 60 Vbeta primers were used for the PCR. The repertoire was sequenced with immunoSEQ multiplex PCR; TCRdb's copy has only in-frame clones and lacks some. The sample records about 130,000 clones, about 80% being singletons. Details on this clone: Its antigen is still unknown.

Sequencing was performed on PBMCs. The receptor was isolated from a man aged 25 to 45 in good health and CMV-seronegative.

The CDR3 here is CASRGLSVWDEQFF. DNA for the CDR3: TGTGCCAGCAGAGGACTCTCAGTATGGGATGAGCAGTTCTTC. V gene TRBV7-2 combines with J gene TRBJ2-1, with D perhaps matching TRBD2 (5 bases). There are 14 residues in the CDR3. CDR1 and CDR2 (germline): SGHTA, FQGNSA. V was shortened by 6 bases and J by 8 bases, with 17 bases between the two germline ends.